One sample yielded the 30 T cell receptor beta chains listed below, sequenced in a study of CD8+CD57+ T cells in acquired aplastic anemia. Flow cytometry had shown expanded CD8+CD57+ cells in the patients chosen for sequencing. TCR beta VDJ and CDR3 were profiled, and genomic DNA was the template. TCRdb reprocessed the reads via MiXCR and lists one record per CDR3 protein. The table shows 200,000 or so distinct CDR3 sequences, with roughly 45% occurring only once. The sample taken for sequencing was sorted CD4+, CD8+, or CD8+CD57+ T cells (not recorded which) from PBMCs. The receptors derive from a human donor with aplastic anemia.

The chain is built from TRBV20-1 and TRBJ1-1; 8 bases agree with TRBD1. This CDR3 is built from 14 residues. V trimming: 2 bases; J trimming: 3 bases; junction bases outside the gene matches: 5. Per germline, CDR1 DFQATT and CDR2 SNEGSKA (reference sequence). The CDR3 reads CSARPGGRDTEAFF. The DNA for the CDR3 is TGCAGTGCTAGACCAGGGGGCAGGGACACTGAAGCTTTCTTT.

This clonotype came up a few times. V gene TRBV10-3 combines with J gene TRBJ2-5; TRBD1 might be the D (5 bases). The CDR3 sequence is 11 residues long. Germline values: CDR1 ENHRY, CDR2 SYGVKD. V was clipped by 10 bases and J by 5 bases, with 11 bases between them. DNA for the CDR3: TGTGCCACCAGGGTTGGGGAGACCCAGTACTTC. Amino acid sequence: CATRVGETQYF.

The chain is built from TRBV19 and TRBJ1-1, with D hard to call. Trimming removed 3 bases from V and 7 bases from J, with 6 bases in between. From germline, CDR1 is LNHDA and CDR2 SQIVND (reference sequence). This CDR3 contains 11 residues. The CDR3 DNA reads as TGTGCCAGTAGTATGATGGGTGAAGCTTTCTTT. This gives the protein CASSMMGEAFF.

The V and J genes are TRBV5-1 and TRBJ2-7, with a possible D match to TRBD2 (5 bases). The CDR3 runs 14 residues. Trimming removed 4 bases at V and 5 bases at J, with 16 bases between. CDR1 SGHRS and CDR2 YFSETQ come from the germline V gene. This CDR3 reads CASSPGISPHEQYF. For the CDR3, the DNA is TGCGCCAGCAGCCCCGGGATATCGCCCCACGAGCAGTACTTC.

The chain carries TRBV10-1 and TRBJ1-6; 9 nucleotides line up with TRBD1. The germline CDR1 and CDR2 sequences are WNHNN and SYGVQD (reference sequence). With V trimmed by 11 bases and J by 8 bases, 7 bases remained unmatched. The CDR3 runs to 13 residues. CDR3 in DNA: TGCGCCGGACGGACAGGGGTTGATTCACCCCTCCACTTT. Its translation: CAGRTGVDSPLHF.

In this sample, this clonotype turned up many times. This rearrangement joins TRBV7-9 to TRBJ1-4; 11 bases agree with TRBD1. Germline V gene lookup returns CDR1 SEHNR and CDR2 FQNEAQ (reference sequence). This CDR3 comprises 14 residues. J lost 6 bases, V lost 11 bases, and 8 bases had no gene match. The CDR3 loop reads CAAGGTGGYEKLFF. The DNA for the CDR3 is TGTGCCGCCGGGGGGACAGGGGGTTATGAAAAACTGTTTTTT. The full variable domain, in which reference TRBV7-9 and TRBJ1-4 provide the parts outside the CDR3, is DTGVSQNPRHKITKRGQNVTFRCDPISEHNRLYWYRQTLGQGPEFLTYFQNEAQLEKSRLLSDRFSAERPKGSFSTLEIQRTEQGDSAMYLCAAGGTGGYEKLFFGSGTQLSVL.

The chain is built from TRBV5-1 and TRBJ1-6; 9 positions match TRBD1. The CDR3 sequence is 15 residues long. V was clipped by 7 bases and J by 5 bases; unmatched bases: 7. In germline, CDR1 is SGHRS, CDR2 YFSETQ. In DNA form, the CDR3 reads TGCGCCAGCGGACTCCGGACAGGGGATAATTCACCCCTCCACTTT. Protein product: CASGLRTGDNSPLHF. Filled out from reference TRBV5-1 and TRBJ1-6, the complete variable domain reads KAGVTQTPRYLIKTRGQQVTLSCSPISGHRSVSWYQQTPGQGLQFLFEYFSETQRNKGNFPGRFSGRQFSNSRSEMNVSTLELGDSALYLCASGLRTGDNSPLHFGNGTRLTVT.

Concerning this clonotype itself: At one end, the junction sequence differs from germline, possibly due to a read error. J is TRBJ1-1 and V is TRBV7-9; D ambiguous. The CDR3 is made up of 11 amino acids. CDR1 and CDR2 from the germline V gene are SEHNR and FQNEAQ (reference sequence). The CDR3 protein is CATVSNTEALF. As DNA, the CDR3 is TGTGCCACGGTTTCGAACACTGAAGCTCTCTTT. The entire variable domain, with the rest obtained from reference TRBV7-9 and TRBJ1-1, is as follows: DTGVSQNPRHKITKRGQNVTFRCDPISEHNRLYWYRQTLGQGPEFLTYFQNEAQLEKSRLLSDRFSAERPKGSFSTLEIQRTEQGDSAMYLCATVSNTEALFGQGTRLTVV.

CDR3 nucleotides: TGTGCCAGACCCAAGGGACAGACTGAAGCTTTCTTT. Translated: CARPKGQTEAFF. The genes are TRBV11-2 and TRBJ1-1; 7 bases are shared with TRBD1. This CDR3 has 12 residues. J gave up 5 bases and V 9 bases, and 6 bases lay outside the gene matches. The germline gives CDR1 SGHAT, CDR2 FQNNGV.

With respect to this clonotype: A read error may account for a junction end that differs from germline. DNA of the CDR3: TGCAGTGCAAGAGACAGGGATAACAATCAGCCCCAGCATTTT. Its translation is CSARDRDNNQPQHF. J is TRBJ1-5 and V is TRBV20-1; TRBD1 matches at 7 bases. CDR1 is DFQATT and CDR2 is SNEGSKA in the germline V gene (reference sequence). There are 14 residues in the CDR3.

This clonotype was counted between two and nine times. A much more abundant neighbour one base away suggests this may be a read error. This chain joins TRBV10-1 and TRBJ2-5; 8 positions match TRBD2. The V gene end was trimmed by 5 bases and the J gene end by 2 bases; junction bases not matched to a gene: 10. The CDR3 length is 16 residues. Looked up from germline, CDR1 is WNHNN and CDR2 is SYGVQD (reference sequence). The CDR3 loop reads CASSSPGLVIQETQYF. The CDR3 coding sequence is TGCGCCAGCAGTTCCCCGGGACTAGTGATACAAGAGACCCAGTACTTC.

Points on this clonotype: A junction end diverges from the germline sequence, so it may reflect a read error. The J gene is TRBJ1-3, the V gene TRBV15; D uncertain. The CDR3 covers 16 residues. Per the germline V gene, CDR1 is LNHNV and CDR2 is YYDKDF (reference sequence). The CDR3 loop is CATSRVQAHSGNTTYF. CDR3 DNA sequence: TGTGCCACCAGCAGAGTTCAGGCTCACTCTGGAAACACCACATATTTT.

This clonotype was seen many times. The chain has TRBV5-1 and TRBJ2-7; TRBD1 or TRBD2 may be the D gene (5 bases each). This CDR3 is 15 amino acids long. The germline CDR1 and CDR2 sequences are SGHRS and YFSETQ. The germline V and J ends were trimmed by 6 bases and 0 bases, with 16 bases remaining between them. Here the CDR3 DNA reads TGCGCCAGCACCCTTTCAGGGAGCCTCTCCTACGAGCAGTACTTC. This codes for CASTLSGSLSYEQYF.

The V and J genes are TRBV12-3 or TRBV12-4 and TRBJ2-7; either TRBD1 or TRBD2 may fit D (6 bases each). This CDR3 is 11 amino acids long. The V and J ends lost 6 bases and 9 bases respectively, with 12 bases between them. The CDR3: CASRPEGGQYF. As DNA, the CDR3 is TGTGCCAGCAGACCGGAGGGGGGGCAGTACTTC.

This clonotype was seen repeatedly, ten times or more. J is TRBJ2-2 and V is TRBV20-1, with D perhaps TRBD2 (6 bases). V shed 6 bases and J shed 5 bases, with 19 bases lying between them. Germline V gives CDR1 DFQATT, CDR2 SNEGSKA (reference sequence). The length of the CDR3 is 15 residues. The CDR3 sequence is CSASIRGRETGELFF. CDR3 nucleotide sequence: TGCAGTGCCTCAATTAGGGGCCGGGAGACCGGGGAGCTGTTTTTT.

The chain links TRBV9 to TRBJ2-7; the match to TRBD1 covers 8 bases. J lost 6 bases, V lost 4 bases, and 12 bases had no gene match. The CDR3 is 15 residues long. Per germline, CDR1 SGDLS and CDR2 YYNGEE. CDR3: CASSLTGAPLFEQYF. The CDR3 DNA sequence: TGTGCCAGCAGCTTGACAGGGGCGCCCTTGTTCGAGCAGTACTTC.

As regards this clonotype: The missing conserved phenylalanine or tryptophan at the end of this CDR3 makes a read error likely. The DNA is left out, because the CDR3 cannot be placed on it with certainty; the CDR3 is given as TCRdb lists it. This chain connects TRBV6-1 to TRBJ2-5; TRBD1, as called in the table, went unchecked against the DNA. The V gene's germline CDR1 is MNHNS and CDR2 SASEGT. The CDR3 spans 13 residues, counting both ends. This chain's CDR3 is CASSEFGDSASGA.

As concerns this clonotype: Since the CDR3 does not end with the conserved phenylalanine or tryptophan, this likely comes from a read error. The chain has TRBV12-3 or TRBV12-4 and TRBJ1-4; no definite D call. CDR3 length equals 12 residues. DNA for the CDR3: TGTGCCAGCAGTTATGCTAATGAAGAACTGTTTTCT. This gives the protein CASSYANEELFS.

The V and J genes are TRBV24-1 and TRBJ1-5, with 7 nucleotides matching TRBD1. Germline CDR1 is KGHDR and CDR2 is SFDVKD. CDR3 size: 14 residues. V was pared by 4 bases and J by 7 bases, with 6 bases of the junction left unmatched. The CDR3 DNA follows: TGTGCCACCAGTGACAGACAGGGTAGGCAGCCCCAGCATTTT. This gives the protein CATSDRQGRQPQHF.

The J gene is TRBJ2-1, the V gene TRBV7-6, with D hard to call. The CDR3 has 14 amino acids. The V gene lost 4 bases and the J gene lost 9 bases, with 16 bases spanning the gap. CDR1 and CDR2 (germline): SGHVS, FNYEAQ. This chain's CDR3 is CASSYGPLGTEQFF. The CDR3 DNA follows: TGTGCCAGCAGCTACGGCCCCTTGGGTACTGAGCAGTTCTTC. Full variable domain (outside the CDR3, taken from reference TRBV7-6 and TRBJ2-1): GAGVSQSPRYKVTKRGQDVALRCDPISGHVSLYWYRQALGQGPEFLTYFNYEAQQDKSGLPNDRFSAERPEGSISTLTIQRTEQRDSAMYRCASSYGPLGTEQFFGPGTRLTVL.

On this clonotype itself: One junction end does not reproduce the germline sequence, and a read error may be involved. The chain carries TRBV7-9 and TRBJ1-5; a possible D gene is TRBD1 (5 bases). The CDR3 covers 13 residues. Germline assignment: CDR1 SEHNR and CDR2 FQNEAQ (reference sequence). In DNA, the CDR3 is TGCGCCAGCAGCGACTGGGGGGATCAGCCCCAGCATTTT. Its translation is CASSDWGDQPQHF.

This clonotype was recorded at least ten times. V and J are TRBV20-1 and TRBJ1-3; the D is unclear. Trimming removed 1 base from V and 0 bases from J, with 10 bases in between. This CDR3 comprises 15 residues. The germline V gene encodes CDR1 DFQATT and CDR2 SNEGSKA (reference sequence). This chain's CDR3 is CSARANSGSGNTIYF. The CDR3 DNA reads TGCAGTGCTAGAGCCAACAGTGGCTCTGGAAACACCATATATTTT.

DNA for the CDR3: TGCGCCAGCAGCCCTTCCCGACAGGGGTACGAGCAGTACTTC. Protein sequence: CASSPSRQGYEQYF. The chain carries TRBV4-3 and TRBJ2-7, with 8 bases matching TRBD1. Germline V gene data show CDR1 as LGHNA and CDR2 as YSLEER. V dropped 4 bases and J dropped 4; count of bases not matched to a gene: 6. This CDR3 has 14 amino acids.

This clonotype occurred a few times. The CDR3 sequence: CASSELGPGQGANTEAFF. The CDR3 region has the DNA TGTGCCAGCAGTGAATTGGGTCCGGGACAGGGGGCGAACACTGAAGCTTTCTTT. This chain uses TRBV25-1 with TRBJ1-1; TRBD1 matches 12 bases. V trimming: 1 base; J trimming: 1 base; junction bases outside the gene matches: 7. This CDR3 contains 18 residues. The germline V gene encodes CDR1 MGHDK and CDR2 SYGVNS.

The CDR3 here is CASSYSPPTGVYNEQFF. DNA of the CDR3: TGTGCCAGCAGTTACTCCCCGCCGACAGGGGTTTACAATGAGCAGTTCTTC. V is TRBV6-2 or TRBV6-3 and J is TRBJ2-1; 8 bases align to TRBD1. The V gene's germline CDR1 is MNHEY and CDR2 SVGEGT. The CDR3 has 17 residues. J lost 4 bases, V lost 0 bases, and 8 bases had no gene match.

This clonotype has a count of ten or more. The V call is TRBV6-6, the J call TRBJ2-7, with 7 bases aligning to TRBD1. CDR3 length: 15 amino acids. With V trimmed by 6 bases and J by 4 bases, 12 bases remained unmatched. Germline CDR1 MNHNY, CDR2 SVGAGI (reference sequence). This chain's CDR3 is CASRVTERGQYEQYF. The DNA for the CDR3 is TGTGCCAGCAGAGTTACAGAGAGGGGGCAGTACGAGCAGTACTTC.

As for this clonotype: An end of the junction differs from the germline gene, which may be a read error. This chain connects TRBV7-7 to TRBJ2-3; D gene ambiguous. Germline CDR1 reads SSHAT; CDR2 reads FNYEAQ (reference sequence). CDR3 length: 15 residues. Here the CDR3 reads CASSLGFSPTDTQYF. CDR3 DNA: TGTGCTAGCAGCTTAGGCTTTTCCCCCACAGATACGCAGTATTTT.

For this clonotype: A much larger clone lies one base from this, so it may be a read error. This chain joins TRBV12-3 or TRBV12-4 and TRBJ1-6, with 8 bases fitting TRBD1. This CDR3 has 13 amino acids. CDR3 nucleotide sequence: TGTGCCAGCAGTCCGCGGGACAGGCGGCCCCTCCGCTTT. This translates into CASSPRDRRPLRF.

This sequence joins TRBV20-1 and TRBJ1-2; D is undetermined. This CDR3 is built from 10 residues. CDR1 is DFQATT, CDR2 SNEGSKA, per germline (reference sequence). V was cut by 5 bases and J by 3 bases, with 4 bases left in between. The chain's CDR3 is CSAPDYGYTF. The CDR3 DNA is TGCAGTGCTCCTGACTATGGCTACACCTTC.

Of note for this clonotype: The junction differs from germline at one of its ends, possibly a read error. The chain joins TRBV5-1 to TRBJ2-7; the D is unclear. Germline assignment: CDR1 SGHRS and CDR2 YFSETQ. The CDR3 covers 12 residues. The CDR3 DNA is TGTGCCAGCAGGCTCGACGTCTCCGAGCAGTACTTC. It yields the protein CASRLDVSEQYF.